The clone carrying this T cell receptor (beta chain) was counted a few times. This specimen comes from a study of T-cell reconstitution after alpha-beta-depleted transplantation in children. The V end lost 5 bases, the J end lost 2 bases, and 18 bases lay between the germline ends. CDR3 length: 16 residues. The germline gives CDR1 SGHTA, CDR2 FQGNSA. For TCRbeta, the library was prepared with unique molecular identifiers. Each CDR3 protein is one row after TCRdb ran MiXCR on the PCR reads. The sample carries some 490,000 distinct CDR3 sequences, around 12% recorded once. Material: PBMCs from the stem cell graft donor, obtained from the stem cell graft. This clonotype was obtained from a human donor who donated a stem cell graft to a child with combined immunodeficiency. V usage is TRBV7-2 and J usage is TRBJ1-2; maybe TRBD1 (5 bases). The CDR3 protein is CASSPTWSTVNYGYTF. In DNA, the CDR3 is TGTGCCAGCAGCCCCACGTGGTCGACAGTGAACTATGGCTACACCTTC.